This TCR beta chain was identified in a study of early T cells in non-severe SARS-CoV-2 infection. TCRdb reanalysed the 5' RACE reads using MiXCR and keeps one entry per CDR3 protein. The data contain tens of thousands of distinct CDR3 sequences, 5.7% of them seen just once; the ten biggest clones take up around 6.8%. Many counts were recorded for this clonotype. The ends were cut back, 3 bases at V and 11 bases at J, with 5 bases in the middle. This CDR3 spans 11 amino acids. The germline CDR1 and CDR2 sequences are MDHEN and SYDVKM. The sequencing input was whole blood. The genes are TRBV28 and TRBJ1-6; D remains unclear. This TCR was sampled from an adult who was a healthcare worker with PCR-confirmed SARS-CoV-2 infection or an uninfected control (not recorded which). The CDR3 sequence: CASSLYPPLHF. The CDR3 DNA sequence: TGTGCCAGCAGTTTGTACCCACCCCTCCACTTT.